This entry lists 27 T cell receptor beta chains sequenced from one sample in a study of T cells in Graves' hyperthyroidism and ophthalmopathy. TCR beta CDR3 sequences were amplified from RNA transcripts. Carried out on the TCR CDR3, a first-round RT-PCR used the HTBI primer set. Each CDR3 protein gets one entry after TCRdb re-called the multiplex PCR reads with MiXCR. Among under 250,000 distinct CDR3 sequences listed, around 26% were seen once. The sample consisted of blood. Every receptor here comes from a woman aged 35 to 49 with Graves' ophthalmopathy.

This clonotype was found many times. The chain combines TRBV20-1 with TRBJ2-7, with TRBD2 identical over 7 bases. J lost 6 bases, V lost 7 bases, and 9 bases had no gene match. This CDR3 spans 12 amino acids. Germline lookup yields CDR1 DFQATT and CDR2 SNEGSKA (reference sequence). The CDR3 DNA reads as TGCAGTGTTAAAGGACTAGGTGGCGAGCAGTACTTC. Translating gives CSVKGLGGEQYF.

This chain uses TRBV6-2 or TRBV6-3 with TRBJ1-5; TRBD1 might be the D (5 bases). The CDR3 loop spans 15 amino acids. The germline V gene has CDR1 MNHEY and CDR2 SVGEGT. V was pared by 2 bases and J by 2 bases, with 10 bases between. CDR3 coding DNA: TGTGCCAGCAGTTACGGCCTAGGGGGCAATCAGCCCCAGCATTTT. Its protein is CASSYGLGGNQPQHF.

This clonotype was found many times. J is TRBJ2-5 and V is TRBV20-1, with 8 bases aligning to TRBD1. The CDR3 runs 15 residues. CDR1 and CDR2 from the germline V gene are DFQATT and SNEGSKA (reference sequence). V dropped 3 bases and J dropped 5; count of bases not matched to a gene: 11. The DNA of the CDR3 is TGCAGTGCTAGGGAGCAGGGGGCGATAGGTGAGACCCAGTACTTC. Protein sequence: CSAREQGAIGETQYF.

The V and J genes are TRBV12-5 and TRBJ1-1; D ambiguous. This CDR3 contains 11 residues. V lost 11 bases and J lost 0, with 7 bases in between. Per germline, CDR1 LGHNT and CDR2 FRNRAP. CDR3: CAVGLNTEAFF. The CDR3 bases are TGTGCTGTAGGGCTGAACACTGAAGCTTTCTTT.

The chain links TRBV29-1 to TRBJ1-1; 9 bases line up with TRBD1. The trim removed 7 bases at V and 8 bases at J, leaving 11 bases unmatched. CDR3 length: 13 amino acids. Germline V gene lookup returns CDR1 SQVTM and CDR2 ANQGSEA. This CDR3 reads CSATGTGIREAFF. As DNA, the CDR3 is TGCAGCGCTACCGGGACAGGGATTCGAGAAGCTTTCTTT.

This clonotype was seen ten or more times. The J gene is TRBJ1-1, the V gene TRBV24-1; D is ambiguous. CDR1 is KGHDR, CDR2 SFDVKD, per germline. The V and J ends lost 2 bases and 7 bases respectively, with 7 bases between them. CDR3 length: 12 residues. This CDR3 is CATSDWRGEAFF. Here the CDR3 DNA reads TGTGCCACCAGTGATTGGAGAGGTGAAGCTTTCTTT.

The chain uses TRBV19 and TRBJ2-4; D perhaps matches TRBD1 (6 bases). Per the germline V gene, CDR1 is LNHDA and CDR2 is SQIVND (reference sequence). There are 15 residues in the CDR3. Trimming took off 5 bases at V and 0 bases at J, with 11 bases between the two ends. CDR3 sequence: CASSPNRVAKNIQYF. As DNA, the CDR3 is TGTGCCAGTAGTCCGAACAGGGTAGCCAAAAACATTCAGTACTTC.

The CDR3 sequence is CASIQVGTGELFF. The CDR3 DNA reads as TGTGCCAGCATCCAGGTTGGCACCGGGGAGCTGTTTTTT. The chain joins TRBV12-3 or TRBV12-4 to TRBJ2-2; D is uncertain. The CDR3 spans 13 residues. The V and J ends lost 7 bases and 4 bases respectively, with 10 bases between them.

This clonotype occurred many times. This chain links TRBV28 with TRBJ2-7, with TRBD1 as a possible D gene (5 bases). Germline values: CDR1 MDHEN, CDR2 SYDVKM. V was shortened by 6 bases and J by 9 bases, with 27 bases between the two germline ends. CDR3 length: 16 amino acids. CDR3 in amino acids: CASSSPQTINRRWQYF. The CDR3 DNA reads as TGTGCCAGCAGCAGCCCCCAAACGATAAACAGGCGGTGGCAGTACTTC.

This chain connects TRBV27 to TRBJ1-2; 7 nucleotides align to TRBD1. V trimming: 6 bases; J trimming: 2 bases; junction bases outside the gene matches: 3. Germline values: CDR1 MNHEY, CDR2 SMNVEV (reference sequence). This CDR3 region has 13 residues. The CDR3 reads CASRDRVNYGYTF. CDR3 sequence (DNA): TGTGCCAGCAGAGACAGGGTAAACTATGGCTACACCTTC.

DNA of the CDR3: TGTGCCAGCAGTTCCGACCGTAACTCCTACGAGCAGTACTTC. Translation gives CASSSDRNSYEQYF. This chain joins TRBV27 and TRBJ2-7; D gene uncertain. CDR3 length: 14 residues. V shed 4 bases and J shed 0 bases, with 10 bases lying between them. CDR1 is MNHEY and CDR2 is SMNVEV in the germline V gene (reference sequence).

The CDR3 loop reads CSAPGTFQETQYF. CDR3 in DNA: TGCAGTGCCCCGGGGACTTTTCAAGAGACCCAGTACTTC. The chain has TRBV20-1 and TRBJ2-5; TRBD2 is a possible D gene (6 bases). V dropped 6 bases and J dropped 2 bases, with 13 bases sitting between them. Germline V CDR1 and CDR2: DFQATT, SNEGSKA (reference sequence). The CDR3 runs to 13 residues.

This clonotype came up once. This chain connects TRBV6-1 to TRBJ2-2, with D tentatively TRBD1 (6 bases). The CDR3 is 18 residues long. Germline loops: CDR1 MNHNS, CDR2 SASEGT. The V end was cut by 4 bases, the J end by 1 base, with 19 bases between. The CDR3 region has the DNA TGTGCCAGCAGTGCTAGGACAGCGACCCCTCTGAACACCGGGGAGCTGTTTTTT. As protein: CASSARTATPLNTGELFF.

This chain connects TRBV4-3 to TRBJ1-1, with 7 nucleotides matching TRBD1. This CDR3 is built from 16 residues. J was trimmed by 6 bases and V by 3 bases; bases with no gene match: 13. CDR1 and CDR2 from the germline V gene are LGHNA and YSLEER. DNA for the CDR3: TGCGCCAGCAGCCAGGCATTGGGACAGTTCTCTTCTGAAGCTTTCTTT. The encoded protein is CASSQALGQFSSEAFF.

This clonotype was counted between two and nine times. The V gene is TRBV12-3 or TRBV12-4, the J gene TRBJ2-5, with a possible D match to TRBD2 (6 bases). Trimming took 2 bases from V and 4 from J, leaving 8 bases between them. The CDR3 covers 13 residues. The CDR3 here is CASSLWRGETQYF. The DNA for the CDR3 is TGTGCCAGCAGTTTATGGAGGGGAGAGACCCAGTACTTC.

The table lists this clonotype with many counts. The rearrangement uses TRBV28 and TRBJ2-2, with 8 bases matching TRBD2. The CDR3 has 14 residues. CDR1 is MDHEN, CDR2 SYDVKM, per germline. V trimming: 7 bases; J trimming: 7 bases; junction bases outside the gene matches: 8. The CDR3 DNA reads as TGTGCCAGCATGTTAGCGGGGAGTGGCGGGGAGCTGTTTTTT. Its translation is CASMLAGSGGELFF.

This clonotype was counted many times. The V call is TRBV6-1, the J call TRBJ1-1; D is ambiguous. The CDR3 covers 13 residues. The germline V gene encodes CDR1 MNHNS and CDR2 SASEGT. V gave up 7 bases and J gave up 0 bases, with 9 bases separating them. CDR3 residues: CASTEQLNTEAFF. DNA of the CDR3: TGTGCCAGCACTGAGCAGCTGAACACTGAAGCTTTCTTT.

This clonotype has at least ten counts. DNA for the CDR3: TGCAGTGCTAGAGATCCGCCCAGTTCCTACGAGCAGTACTTC. Its translation is CSARDPPSSYEQYF. The gene calls are TRBV20-1 and TRBJ2-7; D call uncertain. This CDR3 comprises 14 residues. Germline assignment: CDR1 DFQATT and CDR2 SNEGSKA (reference sequence). The V end lost 0 bases, the J end lost 1 base, and 10 bases lay between the germline ends.

This clonotype was counted many times. This sequence joins TRBV6-4 and TRBJ2-2; 9 nucleotides line up with TRBD1. The CDR3 has 18 residues. CDR1 is MRHNA, CDR2 SNTAGT, per germline. Trimming removed 6 bases from V and 4 bases from J; junction bases left unmatched: 15. CDR3 sequence reads: CASRPLTSGTGSTGELFF. CDR3 bases: TGTGCCAGCAGACCACTTACTTCCGGGACAGGGAGCACCGGGGAGCTGTTTTTT.

Many counts were recorded for this clonotype. This chain's CDR3 is CASSFQVDTGELFF. In DNA form, the CDR3 reads TGCGCCAGCAGCTTCCAGGTTGACACCGGGGAGCTGTTTTTT. The gene calls are TRBV5-1 and TRBJ2-2, with no clear D. V gave up 2 bases and J gave up 3 bases, with 8 bases separating them. The CDR3 totals 14 residues. The germline gives CDR1 SGHRS, CDR2 YFSETQ.

In this sample, this clonotype turned up many times. This sequence joins TRBV12-3 or TRBV12-4 and TRBJ1-6; D is perhaps TRBD1 (6 bases). CDR3 size: 14 residues. V gave up 4 bases and J gave up 13 bases, with 17 bases separating them. For the CDR3, the DNA is TGTGCCAGCAGTTACCGGGACTCAGGGGTCCCCCTCCACTTT. Translated, it gives CASSYRDSGVPLHF.

A few counts support this clonotype. The V call is TRBV6-2 or TRBV6-3, the J call TRBJ2-6; no clear D. V was cut by 2 bases and J by 4 bases, with 9 bases left in between. The CDR3 is 15 amino acids. The germline V gene encodes CDR1 MNHEY and CDR2 SVGEGT. The CDR3 loop is CASSYDQPGANVLTF. The CDR3 DNA is TGTGCCAGCAGTTACGACCAGCCGGGGGCCAACGTCCTGACTTTC.

V gene TRBV30 combines with J gene TRBJ1-5; a possible D gene is TRBD1 (5 bases). V gave up 0 bases and J gave up 9 bases, with 12 bases separating them. The CDR3 has 13 amino acids. Germline CDR1 and CDR2: GTSNPN and SVGIG (reference sequence). The CDR3 spells CAWSVQEGTPQHF. The DNA for the CDR3 is TGTGCCTGGAGTGTACAGGAGGGGACGCCCCAGCATTTT.

Ten or more counts support this clonotype. V is TRBV29-1 and J is TRBJ2-7; 8 bases match TRBD1. Germline CDR1 is SQVTM and CDR2 is ANQGSEA. This CDR3 comprises 14 residues. Trimming took 7 bases from V and 6 from J; bases not matched to a gene: 14. The CDR3 DNA follows: TGCAGCGCAAAGACCGGGACAGGCTCTTTCGAGCAGTACTTC. Amino acid sequence: CSAKTGTGSFEQYF.

DNA for the CDR3: TGTGCCAGCTCCAAAGAGAGGGAGTCAAATCAGCCCCAGCATTTT. This gives the protein CASSKERESNQPQHF. The chain employs TRBV6-2 or TRBV6-3 and TRBJ1-5; D is uncertain. Trimming left V 8 bases short and J 4 bases short, with 18 bases between. Germline V gives CDR1 MNHEY, CDR2 SVGEGT. CDR3 length: 15 residues.

At least ten counts were recorded for this clonotype. The chain is built from TRBV6-4 and TRBJ2-2; tentative D call: TRBD1 (5 bases). V was cut by 5 bases and J by 0 bases, with 7 bases left in between. The CDR3 loop spans 14 amino acids. The germline V gene encodes CDR1 MRHNA and CDR2 SNTAGT. CDR3 sequence (DNA): TGTGCCAGCAGTACAGGAACGAACACCGGGGAGCTGTTTTTT. It encodes CASSTGTNTGELFF.

This clonotype was found many times. J is TRBJ2-1 and V is TRBV27, with a weak D call TRBD2 (5 bases). With 11 bases removed from V and 2 bases from J, the gap between germline ends came to 19 bases. The CDR3 covers 15 residues. Germline lookup yields CDR1 MNHEY and CDR2 SMNVEV (reference sequence). The CDR3, as DNA: TGTGCCTCAGCGCCCGGGGAAGGAACCTACAATGAGCAGTTCTTC. Translating it yields CASAPGEGTYNEQFF.